This T cell receptor (beta chain) was documented in a study of blood T cell repertoires in COVID-19. The wider study: The samples span acute and convalescent COVID-19 from the United States, Italy and Spain. T cells, B-cell-depleted T cells, or PBMCs provided the cDNA or gDNA that served as material.

Germline lookup yields CDR1 KGHSH and CDR2 LQKENI. V was clipped by 2 bases and J by 3 bases, with 4 bases between them. The CDR3 has 12 amino acids. Authors' data handling: Estimated nucleated cell counts came from reference gene primer amplification. Clones were read by immunoSEQ multiplex PCR, and TCRdb kept only the in-frame ones, dropping some. D and trimming come from the DNA, and the V and J calls and clone size come from that table. The sample includes 100,000 to 150,000 clones, roughly 85% seen only once; the top ten take just over 6.5%. The origin of this receptor is a man of 80 years or more with active or convalescent COVID-19. Input material: peripheral blood. V and J are TRBV18 and TRBJ2-5; D unclear. CDR3 DNA: TGTGCCAGCTCACCATCGGAAGAGACCCAGTACTTC. Protein: CASSPSEETQYF. Combining the CDR3 with reference TRBV18 and TRBJ2-5 gives the whole variable domain NAGVMQNPRHLVRRRGQEARLRCSPMKGHSHVYWYRQLPEEGLKFMVYLQKENIIDESGMPKERFSAEFPKEGPSILRIQQVVRGDSAAYFCASSPSEETQYFGPGTRLLVL.